This T cell receptor (beta chain) was found in a study of CD4 and CD8 cells across lung adenocarcinoma regions. TCRdb processed the PCR reads anew with MiXCR; each CDR3 protein has one entry. The table records about 7,300 distinct CDR3 sequences, around 45% of them present only once. Germline V CDR1 and CDR2: MNHNS, SASEGT. The CDR3 has 15 amino acids. V lost 3 bases to trimming and J lost 4 bases; unmatched junction nucleotides: 6. The chain joins TRBV6-1 to TRBJ2-3; 8 bases agree with TRBD2. This TCR derives from a male donor with lung adenocarcinoma. The CD4 and CD8 labels of this study may be unreliable. Sequencing was performed on CD8+ T cells from the center of a lung tumor. The chain's CDR3 is CASSESGSHADTQYF. Here the CDR3 DNA reads TGTGCCAGCAGTGAGAGCGGGAGTCACGCAGATACGCAGTATTTT.